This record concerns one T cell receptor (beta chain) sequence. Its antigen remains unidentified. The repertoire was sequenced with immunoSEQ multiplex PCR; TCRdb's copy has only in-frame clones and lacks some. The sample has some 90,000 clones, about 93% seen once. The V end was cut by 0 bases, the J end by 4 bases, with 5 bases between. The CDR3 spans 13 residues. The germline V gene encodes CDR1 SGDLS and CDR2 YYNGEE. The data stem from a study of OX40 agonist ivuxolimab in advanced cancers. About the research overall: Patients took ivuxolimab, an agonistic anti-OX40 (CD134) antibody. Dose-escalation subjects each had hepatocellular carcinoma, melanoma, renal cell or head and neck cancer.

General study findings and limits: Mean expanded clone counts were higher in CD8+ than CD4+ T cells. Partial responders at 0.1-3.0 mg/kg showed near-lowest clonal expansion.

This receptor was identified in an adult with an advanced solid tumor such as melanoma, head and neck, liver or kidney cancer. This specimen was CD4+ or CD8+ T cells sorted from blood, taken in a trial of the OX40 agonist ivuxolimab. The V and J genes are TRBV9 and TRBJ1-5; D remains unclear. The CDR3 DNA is TGTGCCAGCAGCGTAGGGCAGAATCAGCCCCAGCATTTT. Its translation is CASSVGQNQPQHF.